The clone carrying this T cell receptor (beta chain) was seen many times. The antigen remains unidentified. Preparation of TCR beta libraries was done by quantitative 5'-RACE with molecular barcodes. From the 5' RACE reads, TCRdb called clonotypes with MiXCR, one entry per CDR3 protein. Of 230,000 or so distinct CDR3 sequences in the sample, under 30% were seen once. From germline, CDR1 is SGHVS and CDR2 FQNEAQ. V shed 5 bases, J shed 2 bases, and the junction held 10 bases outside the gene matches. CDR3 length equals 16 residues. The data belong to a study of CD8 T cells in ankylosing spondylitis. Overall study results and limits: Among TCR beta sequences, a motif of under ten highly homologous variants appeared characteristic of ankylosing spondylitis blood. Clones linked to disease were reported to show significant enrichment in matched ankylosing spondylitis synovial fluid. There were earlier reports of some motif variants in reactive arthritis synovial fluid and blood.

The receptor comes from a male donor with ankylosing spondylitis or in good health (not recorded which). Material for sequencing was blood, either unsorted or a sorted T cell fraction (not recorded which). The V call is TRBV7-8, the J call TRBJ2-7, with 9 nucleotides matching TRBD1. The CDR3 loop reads CASSLGGTGSTYEQYF. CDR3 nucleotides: TGTGCCAGCAGCCTAGGGGGGACAGGGAGCACCTACGAGCAGTACTTC.